Listed here are 10 T cell receptor beta chains from one sample, sequenced in a study of shared clonotypes between healthy human individuals (TCRdb year 2020). CD8 naive samples were CD45RO-negative cells positively selected for CCR7, giving a CD45RA+CCR7+ population that excluded TemRA cells. The library relied on the immunoSEQ multiplex PCR assay. TCRdb re-hosts the immuneACCESS table, in-frame sequences only. Its copies lack some clones; in the studies checked, an unresolved V gene accounts for under half of them, and the cause for the rest is not known. The sample data list fewer than 1 million clones, and 96% of these were observed just once. The ten largest clones capture approximately 0.2% of the sample. Sequenced: naive CD8+ T cells sorted from blood. In light of the paper, this sample's cell subset or site label describes: CD45RA+CCR7+. These TCRs come from a man aged 25-45 years in good health.

With regard to this clone: One junction end does not reproduce the germline sequence, and a read error may be involved. The gene calls are TRBV13 and TRBJ2-5, with 9 bases lining up with TRBD2. The CDR3 runs 13 residues. Germline V lookup: CDR1 PRHDT, CDR2 FYEKMQ (reference sequence). The CDR3 nucleotides are TGTGCCAGCAGCCTAGGACTAGCGACAACCCGGTACTTC. It codes for CASSLGLATTRYF.

The chain couples TRBV5-5 to TRBJ2-5; D gene ambiguous. Trimming shortened V by 0 bases and J by 8 bases, and 17 bases separated the two germline ends. Germline loops: CDR1 SGHKS, CDR2 YYEKEE (reference sequence). The CDR3 length is 15 residues. CDR3 sequence reads: CASSLVGKPHPTQYF. The CDR3 region has the DNA TGTGCCAGCAGCTTGGTAGGCAAACCCCATCCCACCCAGTACTTC.

About this clone itself: The same CDR3 can be traced to other DNA sequences in this sample. The V gene is TRBV7-9, the J gene TRBJ2-7; no clear D gene. The ends were cut back, 4 bases at V and 0 bases at J, with 7 bases in the middle. This CDR3 is 13 amino acids long. CDR1 is SEHNR and CDR2 is FQNEAQ in the germline V gene (reference sequence). The CDR3 DNA reads as TGTGCCAGCAGCTCCAGGCTCTCCTACGAGCAGTACTTC. Its protein is CASSSRLSYEQYF.

To note about this clone: The same CDR3 can be traced to other DNA sequences in this sample. V is TRBV27 and J is TRBJ2-7; tentatively, D is TRBD2 (6 bases). The V gene's germline CDR1 is MNHEY and CDR2 SMNVEV (reference sequence). V was cut by 6 bases and J by 2 bases, with 8 bases left in between. The CDR3 is 12 amino acids. CDR3 loop: CASRGGTYEQYF. For the CDR3, the DNA is TGTGCCAGCAGAGGCGGGACCTACGAGCAGTACTTC.

This CDR3 reads CASSGTSGNYNEQFF. As DNA, the CDR3 is TGTGCCAGCAGCGGGACTAGCGGAAACTACAATGAGCAGTTCTTC. The chain joins TRBV7-8 to TRBJ2-1; TRBD2 aligns across 11 bases. CDR3 length equals 15 residues. Germline CDR1 and CDR2: SGHVS and FQNEAQ. Unmatched junction bases numbered 3, after V lost 5 bases and J lost 3 bases.

The gene calls are TRBV5-1 and TRBJ2-3; the D is unclear. The germline V gene has CDR1 SGHRS and CDR2 YFSETQ. V was shortened by 2 bases and J by 0 bases, with 19 bases between the two germline ends. The CDR3 consists of 18 residues. The CDR3 loop reads CASSFLALFLSSTDTQYF. CDR3 in DNA: TGCGCCAGCAGCTTCTTAGCACTGTTTCTTTCTAGCACAGATACGCAGTATTTT. The full variable domain, with the rest looked up from reference TRBV5-1 and TRBJ2-3, is KAGVTQTPRYLIKTRGQQVTLSCSPISGHRSVSWYQQTPGQGLQFLFEYFSETQRNKGNFPGRFSGRQFSNSRSEMNVSTLELGDSALYLCASSFLALFLSSTDTQYFGPGTRLTVL.

The rearrangement joins TRBV11-2 to TRBJ1-1, with D perhaps matching TRBD1 (6 bases). The CDR3 totals 15 residues. V lost 2 bases and J lost 4, with 14 bases in between. CDR1 is SGHAT and CDR2 is FQNNGV in the germline V gene. The CDR3 loop is CASSLSFGTSTEAFF. The CDR3 bases are TGTGCCAGCAGCTTAAGTTTTGGGACAAGCACTGAAGCTTTCTTT.

As regards this clone: Additional DNA sequences in this sample encode the identical CDR3. The gene calls are TRBV27 and TRBJ2-7; D remains ambiguous. Germline CDR1 is MNHEY and CDR2 is SMNVEV (reference sequence). This CDR3 contains 14 residues. Trimming took 2 bases from V and 0 from J, leaving 8 bases between them. CDR3 residues: CASSLGRSSYEQYF. CDR3 nucleotide sequence: TGTGCCAGCAGTTTAGGCAGGTCCTCCTACGAGCAGTACTTC.

The rearrangement joins TRBV7-9 to TRBJ2-1, with 10 bases fitting TRBD2. This CDR3 region has 16 residues. From germline, CDR1 is SEHNR and CDR2 FQNEAQ (reference sequence). V was clipped by 5 bases and J by 4 bases; unmatched bases: 8. The CDR3 protein is CASSRSLAGEYNEQFF. CDR3 bases: TGTGCCAGCAGCCGATCCCTAGCGGGAGAGTACAATGAGCAGTTCTTC. Full variable domain (outside the CDR3, taken from reference TRBV7-9 and TRBJ2-1): DTGVSQNPRHKITKRGQNVTFRCDPISEHNRLYWYRQTLGQGPEFLTYFQNEAQLEKSRLLSDRFSAERPKGSFSTLEIQRTEQGDSAMYLCASSRSLAGEYNEQFFGPGTRLTVL.

This clone was observed a single time. V and J are TRBV4-3 and TRBJ2-7, with 8 bases fitting TRBD2. This CDR3 has 17 residues. Trimming removed 0 bases from V and 3 bases from J; junction bases left unmatched: 10. Germline assignment: CDR1 LGHNA and CDR2 YSLEER. CDR3 in DNA: TGCGCCAGCAGCCAAGAGGCCCACATAGCGGGAATCTACGAGCAGTACTTC. Its translation is CASSQEAHIAGIYEQYF.